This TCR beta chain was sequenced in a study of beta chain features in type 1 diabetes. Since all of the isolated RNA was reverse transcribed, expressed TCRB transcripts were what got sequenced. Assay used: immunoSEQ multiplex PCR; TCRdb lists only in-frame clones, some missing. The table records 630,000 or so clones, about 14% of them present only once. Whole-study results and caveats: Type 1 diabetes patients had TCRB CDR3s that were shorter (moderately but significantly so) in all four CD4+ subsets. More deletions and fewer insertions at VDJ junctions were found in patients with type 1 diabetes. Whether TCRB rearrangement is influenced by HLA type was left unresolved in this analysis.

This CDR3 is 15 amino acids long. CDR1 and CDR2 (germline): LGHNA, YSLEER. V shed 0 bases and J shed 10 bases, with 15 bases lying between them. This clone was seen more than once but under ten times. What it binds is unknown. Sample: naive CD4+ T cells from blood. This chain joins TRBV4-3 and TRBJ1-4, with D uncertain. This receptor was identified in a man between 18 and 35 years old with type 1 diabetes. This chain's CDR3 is CASSQDPQSGLKLFF. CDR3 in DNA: TGCGCCAGCAGCCAAGATCCACAGTCAGGATTAAAACTGTTTTTT.